These 15 T cell receptor beta chains originate from one sample sequenced in a study of cytomegalovirus exposure and HLA in healthy donors. A multiplex PCR was run with 60 Vbeta primers and 13 Jbeta primers. Data came from immunoSEQ multiplex PCR; TCRdb stores just in-frame clones and leaves some out. The data show some 150,000 clones, 64% seen once. Sequenced material: PBMCs. The receptors here all came from a woman aged 30 to 39 in good health and CMV-seropositive.

Note on this clone: One junction end does not reproduce the germline sequence, and a read error may be involved. The V call is TRBV7-7, the J call TRBJ2-1; TRBD1 might be the D (5 bases). From germline, CDR1 is SSHAT and CDR2 FNYEAQ (reference sequence). The CDR3 consists of 17 residues. CDR3 in DNA: TGTGCTAGCAGCCTCCTACCCCGTTCGACAGACCACAATGAGCAGTTCTTC. Translating it yields CASSLLPRSTDHNEQFF.

The chain couples TRBV6-1 to TRBJ1-1, with 9 positions matching TRBD1. CDR1 is MNHNS and CDR2 is SASEGT in the germline V gene. CDR3 size: 14 residues. With V trimmed by 5 bases and J by 0 bases, 1 base remained unmatched. This CDR3 reads CASSRTGVNTEAFF. The CDR3 bases are TGTGCCAGCAGTAGGACAGGGGTGAACACTGAAGCTTTCTTT.

V gene TRBV10-3 combines with J gene TRBJ1-4, with 7 positions matching TRBD1. Looked up from germline, CDR1 is ENHRY and CDR2 is SYGVKD. V trimming: 6 bases; J trimming: 7 bases; junction bases outside the gene matches: 8. This CDR3 has 14 amino acids. The CDR3 reads CAISGTATVEKLFF. Here the CDR3 DNA reads TGTGCCATCAGCGGGACAGCCACGGTTGAAAAACTGTTTTTT.

This clone was seen only a few times. The rearrangement uses TRBV6-5 and TRBJ1-4; 9 bases fit TRBD1. Germline lookup yields CDR1 MNHEY and CDR2 SVGAGI. The junction had 8 bases not matched to a gene; V was cut back by 5 bases and J by 7 bases. This CDR3 has 15 amino acids. The CDR3: CASSNTGTGSEKLFF. In DNA, the CDR3 is TGTGCCAGCAGTAACACCGGGACAGGGAGTGAAAAACTGTTTTTT.

The chain employs TRBV28 and TRBJ1-5; 7 positions agree with TRBD1. The trim removed 5 bases at V and 0 bases at J, leaving 7 bases unmatched. The CDR3 runs 16 residues. CDR1 is MDHEN and CDR2 is SYDVKM in the germline V gene. CDR3 nucleotide sequence: TGTGCCAGCAGTGCAGGGGGGAGATATAGCAATCAGCCCCAGCATTTT. Encoded protein: CASSAGGRYSNQPQHF.

This clone was seen a handful of times. The chain joins TRBV5-4 to TRBJ2-3, with TRBD2 matching over 11 bases. Germline assignment: CDR1 SGHNT and CDR2 YYREEE (reference sequence). The CDR3 totals 17 residues. V shed 4 bases, J shed 2 bases, and the junction held 9 bases outside the gene matches. CDR3 in DNA: TGTGCCAGCAGCCCAGGAGCTAGCGGGGGGTACACAGATACGCAGTATTTT. Amino acid sequence: CASSPGASGGYTDTQYF.

The chain links TRBV28 to TRBJ1-1; 8 bases are a match to TRBD1. The V gene's germline CDR1 is MDHEN and CDR2 SYDVKM. The CDR3 is 19 residues long. V dropped 4 bases and J dropped 3; count of bases not matched to a gene: 19. The CDR3 is CASSSGQGMVHPLDTEAFF. The CDR3 DNA is TGTGCCAGCAGTTCTGGACAGGGTATGGTCCACCCTCTTGACACTGAAGCTTTCTTT.

This clone was counted once. The rearrangement uses TRBV15 and TRBJ2-5, with 7 nucleotides matching TRBD1. The CDR3 extends over 14 amino acids. Trimming removed 5 bases from V and 3 bases from J; junction bases left unmatched: 6. The V gene's germline CDR1 is LNHNV and CDR2 YYDKDF (reference sequence). CDR3 sequence (DNA): TGTGCCACCAGCGGGCGACAGGGAGAAGAGACCCAGTACTTC. Protein sequence: CATSGRQGEETQYF.

The J gene is TRBJ2-5, the V gene TRBV12-2; the tabulated D call, TRBD1, remains unverified against the DNA. TRBV12-2 has pseudogene status. This CDR3 has 15 residues. The CDR3 nucleotides read TGTGCAAGTCGCTTAGAAGCAGGGCAGGGGGAGACCCAGTACTTC. It specifies CASRLEAGQGETQYF.

The V and J genes are TRBV2 and TRBJ1-1; tentatively, D is TRBD1 (6 bases). Germline V gene sequence: CDR1 SNHLY, CDR2 FYNNEI. Trimming pared 9 bases from V and 4 bases from J, leaving 9 bases between. The CDR3 runs to 11 residues. The CDR3 DNA reads TGTGCCAGACAGGGAAGCACTGAAGCTTTCTTT. Its translation is CARQGSTEAFF.

A note on this clone: One end of the junction is discordant with germline, which a read error may explain. In the same sample, other DNA sequences code for this CDR3. V and J are TRBV7-7 and TRBJ2-2; D gene unclear. Germline-derived CDR1 and CDR2 are SSHAT and FNYEAQ (reference sequence). The CDR3 length is 14 residues. CDR3 region: CASSFSRNTGELFF. For the CDR3, the DNA is TGTGCTAGCAGCTTCTCGAGGAACACCGGGGAGCTGTTTTTT.

The chain combines TRBV30 with TRBJ2-3; TRBD2 matches at 7 bases. Trimming took 4 bases from V and 1 from J; bases not matched to a gene: 14. The germline gives CDR1 GTSNPN, CDR2 SVGIG (reference sequence). The CDR3 length is 17 residues. The chain's CDR3 is CAWMLSGALTGTDTQYF. CDR3 sequence (DNA): TGTGCCTGGATGTTAAGCGGGGCTTTAACGGGCACAGATACGCAGTATTTT.

This clone has just a few counts. This chain links TRBV5-4 with TRBJ2-3; the match to TRBD1 covers 10 bases. Trimming at V came to 4 bases and at J to 5 bases, leaving 7 bases not matched to a gene. The CDR3 length is 15 residues. The germline CDR1 and CDR2 sequences are SGHNT and YYREEE (reference sequence). CDR3 nucleotide sequence: TGTGCCAGCAGCATGACAGGGGGCTCGGGAGATACGCAGTATTTT. The encoded protein is CASSMTGGSGDTQYF.

This clone occurred once. The chain employs TRBV5-4 and TRBJ2-7; a possible D gene is TRBD2 (6 bases). The V gene's germline CDR1 is SGHNT and CDR2 YYREEE (reference sequence). The CDR3 is 15 amino acids. The V end lost 4 bases, the J end lost 3 bases, and 17 bases lay between the germline ends. This CDR3 is CASSPGGFTDYEQYF. The CDR3 DNA is TGTGCCAGCAGCCCCGGGGGTTTTACCGACTACGAGCAGTACTTC.

The chain joins TRBV10-3 to TRBJ1-5; D not resolved. Germline V gives CDR1 ENHRY, CDR2 SYGVKD. There are 13 residues in the CDR3. Trimming shortened V by 6 bases and J by 4 bases, and 10 bases separated the two germline ends. CDR3 loop: CAIRRDGNQPQHF. For the CDR3, the DNA is TGTGCCATCAGAAGAGACGGGAATCAGCCCCAGCATTTT.